A single sample gave rise to the 14 T cell receptor beta chains below, sequenced in a study of CD8 T cells in ankylosing spondylitis. The antigens of these receptors remain unknown. Via MiXCR, TCRdb re-called the 5' RACE reads, giving one row per CDR3 protein. The sample includes about 750,000 distinct CDR3 sequences, around 19% of them seen just once. Study-wide points: A TCR beta motif of roughly 8 highly homologous variants appeared characteristic of ankylosing spondylitis blood.

The sample comprised blood, either unsorted or a sorted T cell fraction (not recorded which). These receptors were taken from a male donor with ankylosing spondylitis.

V gene TRBV27 combines with J gene TRBJ1-5; D is unclear. The germline CDR1 and CDR2 sequences are MNHEY and SMNVEV (reference sequence). Trimming took 0 bases from V and 6 from J, leaving 9 bases between them. The CDR3 totals 14 residues. CDR3 region: CASSLSGSLQPQHF. CDR3 bases: TGTGCCAGCAGTTTATCGGGATCCCTTCAGCCCCAGCATTTT.

The J gene is TRBJ1-4, the V gene TRBV12-3 or TRBV12-4; D remains unclear. This CDR3 is 15 amino acids long. V lost 3 bases to trimming and J lost 0 bases, with 8 bases between them. For the CDR3, the DNA is TGTGCCAGCAGTTTTTCACCAGCAACTAATGAAAAACTGTTTTTT. Translation: CASSFSPATNEKLFF.

J is TRBJ2-3 and V is TRBV20-1; unclear D gene. V was trimmed by 8 bases and J by 0 bases, leaving 12 bases between them. The V gene's germline CDR1 is DFQATT and CDR2 SNEGSKA (reference sequence). This CDR3 comprises 13 residues. CDR3 bases: TGCAGTCCCCAAACCGCTAGCACAGATACGCAGTATTTT. Its protein product is CSPQTASTDTQYF.

This clonotype was observed a few times. This chain connects TRBV20-1 to TRBJ2-4; no reliable D call. Trimming stripped 5 bases from V and 0 bases from J, with 14 bases between. The CDR3 consists of 15 residues. Germline lookup yields CDR1 DFQATT and CDR2 SNEGSKA (reference sequence). The CDR3 loop reads CSAPIPNIAKNIQYF. The CDR3, as DNA: TGCAGTGCTCCGATCCCTAATATAGCCAAAAACATTCAGTACTTC.

This rearrangement joins TRBV7-9 to TRBJ2-3, with 8 nucleotides matching TRBD1. The V segment lost 4 bases and the J segment 1 base; nucleotides outside the gene matches: 4. The CDR3 is 15 amino acids. The V gene's germline CDR1 is SEHNR and CDR2 FQNEAQ (reference sequence). The chain's CDR3 is CASSSAGQGTDTQYF. CDR3 DNA: TGTGCCAGCAGCTCCGCGGGACAGGGCACAGATACGCAGTATTTT.

This clonotype was picked up many times. The chain joins TRBV29-1 to TRBJ2-2; TRBD2 is a possible D gene (5 bases). Trimming cost V 5 bases and J 1 base, with 8 bases left between them. CDR1 is SQVTM and CDR2 is ANQGSEA in the germline V gene. The length of the CDR3 is 13 residues. The chain's CDR3 is CSVSGMNTGELFF. CDR3 bases: TGCAGCGTTTCCGGGATGAACACCGGGGAGCTGTTTTTT.

This clonotype was counted a few times. The chain recombines TRBV18 with TRBJ2-7, with D unclear. The CDR3 is made up of 12 amino acids. The V end lost 5 bases, the J end lost 6 bases, and 11 bases lay between the germline ends. Germline loops: CDR1 KGHSH, CDR2 LQKENI. CDR3 residues: CASSTQWGEQYF. The CDR3 DNA reads TGTGCCAGCTCAACGCAGTGGGGCGAGCAGTACTTC.

This sequence joins TRBV4-1 and TRBJ1-1; the D gene is possibly TRBD1 (5 bases). The V and J ends lost 3 bases and 1 base respectively, with 6 bases between them. CDR3 length equals 13 residues. Looked up from germline, CDR1 is MGHRA and CDR2 is YSYEKL. In nucleotides, the CDR3 is TGCGCCAGCAGCCACAGGGCGAACACTGAAGCTTTCTTT. The encoded protein is CASSHRANTEAFF.

There are a few counts of this clonotype. This rearrangement joins TRBV5-1 to TRBJ2-7; 9 bases align to TRBD1. The CDR3 totals 16 residues. The germline V gene has CDR1 SGHRS and CDR2 YFSETQ. Trimming at V came to 1 base and at J to 2 bases, leaving 7 bases not matched to a gene. CDR3 bases: TGCGCCAGCAGCTTGTGGGGGACAGGGCGGACCTACGAGCAGTACTTC. Translated: CASSLWGTGRTYEQYF.

This clonotype was seen a few times. The chain is built from TRBV12-3 or TRBV12-4 and TRBJ1-2; the D gene is possibly TRBD1 (6 bases). CDR3 length equals 18 residues. V gave up 6 bases and J gave up 0 bases, with 23 bases separating them. CDR3: CASSLGGASLIANYGYTF. The CDR3 DNA sequence: TGTGCCAGCAGCTTGGGGGGGGCTTCTCTCATAGCTAACTATGGCTACACCTTC.

This clonotype was seen more than once but under ten times. CDR3 sequence (DNA): TGCAGTGCTAGAGATCGATGGGAGACAGGACCGAACACTGAAGCTTTCTTT. Amino acid sequence: CSARDRWETGPNTEAFF. The chain links TRBV20-1 to TRBJ1-1, with D maybe TRBD1 (6 bases). CDR1 and CDR2 (germline): DFQATT, SNEGSKA (reference sequence). The V end was cut by 0 bases, the J end by 1 base, with 18 bases between. CDR3 length: 17 amino acids.

The V and J genes are TRBV15 and TRBJ2-7; TRBD2 matches at 9 bases. This CDR3 spans 13 amino acids. The germline gives CDR1 LNHNV, CDR2 YYDKDF (reference sequence). J gave up 6 bases and V 3 bases, and 3 bases lay outside the gene matches. CDR3 in DNA: TGTGCCACCAGCAGCCGACTAGCGGTCGAGCAGTACTTC. It yields the protein CATSSRLAVEQYF.

This clonotype occurred many times. CDR3 DNA sequence: TGTGCCAGCAGCCAAGAGCGGGGGGGCTACAATGAGCAGTTCTTC. This codes for CASSQERGGYNEQFF. The chain is built from TRBV4-2 and TRBJ2-1, with 9 bases that match TRBD2. With 0 bases clipped from V and 3 bases from J, the junction kept 0 bases outside the gene matches. CDR3 length equals 15 residues. The germline V gene encodes CDR1 LGHNA and CDR2 YNFKEQ.

This clonotype occurred a few times. The chain couples TRBV6-1 to TRBJ1-5; D call uncertain. The CDR3 runs to 17 residues. Per germline, CDR1 MNHNS and CDR2 SASEGT. Deletions cut 1 base from V and 0 bases from J, with 13 bases between. Written as DNA, the CDR3 is TGTGCCAGCAGTGAAGGACGGCGCGCCTATAGCAATCAGCCCCAGCATTTT. Amino acids: CASSEGRRAYSNQPQHF.